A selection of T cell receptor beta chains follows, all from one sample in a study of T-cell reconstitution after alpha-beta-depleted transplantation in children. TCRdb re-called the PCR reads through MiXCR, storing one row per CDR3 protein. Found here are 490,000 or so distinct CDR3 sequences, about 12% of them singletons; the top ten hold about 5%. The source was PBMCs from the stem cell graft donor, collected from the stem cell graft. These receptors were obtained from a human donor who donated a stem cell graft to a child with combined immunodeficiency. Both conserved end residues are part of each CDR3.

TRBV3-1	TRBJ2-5	CASSQGQTPETQYF
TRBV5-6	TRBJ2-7	CASSYGHDSYEQYF
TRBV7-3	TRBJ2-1	CASSLTTSGRAGGHNEQFF
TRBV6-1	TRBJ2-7	CASSEDGEQYF
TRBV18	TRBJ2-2	CASSPQGLNTGELFF
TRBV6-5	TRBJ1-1	CASSPRAGKRTEAFF
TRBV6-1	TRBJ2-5	CASRSPGGETQYF
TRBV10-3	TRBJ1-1	CAIRQGGFAEAFF
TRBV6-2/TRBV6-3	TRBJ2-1	CASSYPLAGGEQFF
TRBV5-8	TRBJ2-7	CASQGASYEQYF
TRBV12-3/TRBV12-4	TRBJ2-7	CASSKQGVRYEQYF
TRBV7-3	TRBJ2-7	CASSFYPGQGYEQYF
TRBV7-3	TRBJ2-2	CASSSAGTGELFF
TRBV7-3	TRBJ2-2	CASSLGTKAGELFF
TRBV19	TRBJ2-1	CASSIDGQGYNEQFF
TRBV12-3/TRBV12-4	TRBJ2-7	CASRDGLAGGLNEQYF
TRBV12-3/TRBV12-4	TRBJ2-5	CASGPMGQETQYF
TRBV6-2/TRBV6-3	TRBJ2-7	CASSHSYEQYF
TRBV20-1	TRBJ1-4	CSAHSGQGDEKLFF
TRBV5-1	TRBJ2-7	CASSLAGGSPYEQYF
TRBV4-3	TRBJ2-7	CASSQESFGTAFGEQYF
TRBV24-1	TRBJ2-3	CATSDPGLATDTQYF
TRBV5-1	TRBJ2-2	CASSYGTSASNTGELFF
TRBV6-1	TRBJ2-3	CASSPTSGDTDTQYF
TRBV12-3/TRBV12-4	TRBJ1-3	CASSAPPSGNTIYF
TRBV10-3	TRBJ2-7	CAIKGIDYEQYF
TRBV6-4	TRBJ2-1	CASRVKRGDEQFF
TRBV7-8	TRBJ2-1	CASSETAYNEQFF
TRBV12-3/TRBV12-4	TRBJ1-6	CASSPGPRDSLHF
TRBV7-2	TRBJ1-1	CASSTDLNTEAFF
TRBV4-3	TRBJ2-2	CASSQDIGRAAGELFF
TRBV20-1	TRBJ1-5	CSATSRDSRFSNQPQHF
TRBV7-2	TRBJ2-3	CASSHRDLARDTQYF
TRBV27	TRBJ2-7	CASSFSLSYEQYF
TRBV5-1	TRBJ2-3	CASSSQPGSSGVGGTDTQYF
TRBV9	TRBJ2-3	CASTRGGTSTDTQYF
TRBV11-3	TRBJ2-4	CASSFSDIQYF
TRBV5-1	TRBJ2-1	CASSPRTETGEQFF
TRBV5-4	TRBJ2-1	CASSSPGLAGAREQFF
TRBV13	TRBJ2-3	CASSPPSGGPDTQYF
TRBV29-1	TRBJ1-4	CSAFTGAGEKLFF
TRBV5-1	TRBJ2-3	CASSLIPTDTQYF
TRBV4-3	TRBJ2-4	CASSQDGGLAKNIQYF
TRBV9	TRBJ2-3	CASSLIGGAPTDTQYF
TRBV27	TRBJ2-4	CASSALVSGKNIQYF
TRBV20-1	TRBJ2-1	CSAGGTSGYEQFF
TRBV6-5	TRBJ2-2	CASSYNQGATGELFF
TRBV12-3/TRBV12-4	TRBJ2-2	CASSLGADRNTGELFF
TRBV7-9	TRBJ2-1	CASSGRTSGRDNEQFF
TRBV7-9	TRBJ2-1	CASSHGPNNEQFF